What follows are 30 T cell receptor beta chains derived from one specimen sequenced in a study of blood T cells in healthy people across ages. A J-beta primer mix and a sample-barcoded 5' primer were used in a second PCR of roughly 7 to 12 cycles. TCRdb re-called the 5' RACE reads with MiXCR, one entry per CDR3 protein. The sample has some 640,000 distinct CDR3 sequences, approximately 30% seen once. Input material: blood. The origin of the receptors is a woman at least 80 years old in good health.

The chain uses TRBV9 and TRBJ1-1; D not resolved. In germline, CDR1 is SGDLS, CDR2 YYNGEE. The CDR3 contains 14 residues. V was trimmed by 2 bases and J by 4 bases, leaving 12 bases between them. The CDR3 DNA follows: TGTGCCAGCAGCGTCAAGGGAGTTAGCACTGAAGCTTTCTTT. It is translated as CASSVKGVSTEAFF.

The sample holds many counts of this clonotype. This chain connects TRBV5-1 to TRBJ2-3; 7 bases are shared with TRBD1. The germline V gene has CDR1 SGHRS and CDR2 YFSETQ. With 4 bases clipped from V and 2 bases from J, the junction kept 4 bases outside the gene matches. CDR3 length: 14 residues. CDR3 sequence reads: CASSEGQYTDTQYF. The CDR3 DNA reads TGCGCCAGCAGCGAGGGACAGTACACAGATACGCAGTATTTT. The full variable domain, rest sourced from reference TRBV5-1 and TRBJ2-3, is KAGVTQTPRYLIKTRGQQVTLSCSPISGHRSVSWYQQTPGQGLQFLFEYFSETQRNKGNFPGRFSGRQFSNSRSEMNVSTLELGDSALYLCASSEGQYTDTQYFGPGTRLTVL.

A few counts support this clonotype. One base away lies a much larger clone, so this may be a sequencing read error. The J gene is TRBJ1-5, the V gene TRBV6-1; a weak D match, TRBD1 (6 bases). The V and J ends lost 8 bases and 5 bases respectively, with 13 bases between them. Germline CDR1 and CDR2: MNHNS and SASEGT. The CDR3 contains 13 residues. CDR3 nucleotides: TGTGCCAGCTGGTGGTCAGGGGATCAGCCCCAGCATTTT. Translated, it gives CASWWSGDQPQHF.

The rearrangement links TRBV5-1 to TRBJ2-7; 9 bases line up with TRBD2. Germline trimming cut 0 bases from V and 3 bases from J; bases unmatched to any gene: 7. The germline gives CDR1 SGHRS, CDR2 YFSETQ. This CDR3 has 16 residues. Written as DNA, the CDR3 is TGCGCCAGCAGCTTGGCCCCAAGCGGGGGGCTCTACGAGCAGTACTTC. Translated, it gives CASSLAPSGGLYEQYF.

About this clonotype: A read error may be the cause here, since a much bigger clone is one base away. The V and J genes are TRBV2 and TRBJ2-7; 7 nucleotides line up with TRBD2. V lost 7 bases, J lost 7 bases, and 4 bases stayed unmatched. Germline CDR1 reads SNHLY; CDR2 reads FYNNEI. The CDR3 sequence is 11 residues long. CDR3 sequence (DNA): TGTGCCAGCACCAGGGAGGGAGAGCAGTACTTC. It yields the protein CASTREGEQYF.

CDR3 region: CASSGPLGGGNQPQHF. CDR3 coding DNA: TGTGCCAGCAGTGGGCCCTTGGGCGGGGGCAATCAGCCCCAGCATTTT. The rearrangement joins TRBV2 to TRBJ1-5; D is undetermined. The germline V and J ends were trimmed by 4 bases and 2 bases, with 15 bases remaining between them. This CDR3 comprises 16 residues. Germline CDR1 SNHLY, CDR2 FYNNEI.

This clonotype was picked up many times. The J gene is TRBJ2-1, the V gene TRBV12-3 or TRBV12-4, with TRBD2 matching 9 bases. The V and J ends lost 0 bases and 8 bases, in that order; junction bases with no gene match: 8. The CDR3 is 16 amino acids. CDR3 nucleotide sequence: TGTGCCAGCAGTTTAGCGCGGCGGGGGGGCGGCGATGAGCAGTTCTTC. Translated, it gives CASSLARRGGGDEQFF.

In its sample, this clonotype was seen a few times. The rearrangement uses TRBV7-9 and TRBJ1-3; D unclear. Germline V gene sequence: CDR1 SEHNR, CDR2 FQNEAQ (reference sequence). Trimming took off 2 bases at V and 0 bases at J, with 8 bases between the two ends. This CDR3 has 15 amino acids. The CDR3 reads CASSLTGVSGNTIYF. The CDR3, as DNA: TGTGCCAGCAGCTTAACGGGCGTCTCTGGAAACACCATATATTTT.

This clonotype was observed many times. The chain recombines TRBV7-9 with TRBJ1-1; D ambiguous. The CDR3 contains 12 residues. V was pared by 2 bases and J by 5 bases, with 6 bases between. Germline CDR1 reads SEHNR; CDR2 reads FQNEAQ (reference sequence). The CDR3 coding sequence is TGTGCCAGCAGCTTACCGGGGACTGAAGCTTTCTTT. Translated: CASSLPGTEAFF.

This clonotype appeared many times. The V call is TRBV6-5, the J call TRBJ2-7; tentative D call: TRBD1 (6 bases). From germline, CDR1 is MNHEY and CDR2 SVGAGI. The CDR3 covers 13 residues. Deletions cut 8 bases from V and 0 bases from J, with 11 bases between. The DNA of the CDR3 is TGTGCCAGCGGAGAGGACAGCTCCTACGAGCAGTACTTC. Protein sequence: CASGEDSSYEQYF.

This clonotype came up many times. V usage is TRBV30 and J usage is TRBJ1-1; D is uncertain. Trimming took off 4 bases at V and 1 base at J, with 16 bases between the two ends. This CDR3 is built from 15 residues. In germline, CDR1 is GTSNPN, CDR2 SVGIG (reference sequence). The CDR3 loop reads CAWTHGSRGNTEAFF. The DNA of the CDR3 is TGTGCCTGGACCCACGGATCTCGGGGGAACACTGAAGCTTTCTTT.

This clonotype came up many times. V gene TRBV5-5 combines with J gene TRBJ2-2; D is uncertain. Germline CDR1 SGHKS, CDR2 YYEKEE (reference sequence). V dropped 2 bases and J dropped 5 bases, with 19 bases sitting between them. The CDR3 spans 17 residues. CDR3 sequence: CASSFSPDLSQTGELFF. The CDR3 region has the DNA TGTGCCAGCAGCTTTTCGCCGGACCTATCACAAACCGGGGAGCTGTTTTTT.

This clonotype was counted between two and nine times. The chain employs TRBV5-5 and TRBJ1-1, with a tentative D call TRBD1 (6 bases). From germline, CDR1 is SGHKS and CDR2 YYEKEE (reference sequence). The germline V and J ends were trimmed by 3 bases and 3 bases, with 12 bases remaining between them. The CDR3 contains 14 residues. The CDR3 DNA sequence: TGTGCCAGCAGCTGGGACGGGGGGCACACTGAAGCTTTCTTT. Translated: CASSWDGGHTEAFF. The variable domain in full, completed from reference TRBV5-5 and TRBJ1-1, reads DAGVTQSPTHLIKTRGQQVTLRCSPISGHKSVSWYQQVLGQGPQFIFQYYEKEERGRGNFPDRFSARQFPNYSSELNVNALLLGDSALYLCASSWDGGHTEAFFGQGTRLTVV.

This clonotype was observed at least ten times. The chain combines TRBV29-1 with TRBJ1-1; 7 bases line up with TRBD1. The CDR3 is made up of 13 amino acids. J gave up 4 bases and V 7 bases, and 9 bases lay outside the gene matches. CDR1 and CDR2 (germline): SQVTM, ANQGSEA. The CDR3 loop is CSENRGGGTEAFF. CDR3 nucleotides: TGCAGCGAGAACAGGGGAGGGGGCACTGAAGCTTTCTTT.

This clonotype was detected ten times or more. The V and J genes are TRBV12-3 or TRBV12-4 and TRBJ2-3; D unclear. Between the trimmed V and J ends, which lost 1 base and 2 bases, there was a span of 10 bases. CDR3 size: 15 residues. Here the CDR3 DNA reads TGTGCCAGCAGTTTAGACCTAGGAGACACAGATACGCAGTATTTT. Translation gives CASSLDLGDTDTQYF.

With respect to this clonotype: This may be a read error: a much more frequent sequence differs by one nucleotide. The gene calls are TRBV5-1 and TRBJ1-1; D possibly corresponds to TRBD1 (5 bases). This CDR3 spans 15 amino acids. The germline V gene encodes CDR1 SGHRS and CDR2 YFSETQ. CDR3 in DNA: TGCGCCGGCAGCTTGGAGGGACGGTCGAACACTGAAGCTTTCTTT. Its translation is CAGSLEGRSNTEAFF.

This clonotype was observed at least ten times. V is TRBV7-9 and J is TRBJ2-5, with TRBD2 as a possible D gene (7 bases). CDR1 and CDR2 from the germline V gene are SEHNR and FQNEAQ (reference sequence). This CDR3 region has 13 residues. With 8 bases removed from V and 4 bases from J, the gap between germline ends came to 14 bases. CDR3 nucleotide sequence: TGTGCCAGCGCTTGGGGGGGCGGAGAGACCCAGTACTTC. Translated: CASAWGGGETQYF.

As DNA, the CDR3 is TGTGCCAGCAGGCCCCGGGAGGGGTCGGCCTATGGCTACACCTTC. Translating it yields CASRPREGSAYGYTF. The genes are TRBV25-1 and TRBJ1-2; D may be TRBD1 (5 bases). Germline CDR1 is MGHDK and CDR2 is SYGVNS. V was shortened by 6 bases and J by 4 bases, with 18 bases between the two germline ends. This CDR3 region has 15 residues.

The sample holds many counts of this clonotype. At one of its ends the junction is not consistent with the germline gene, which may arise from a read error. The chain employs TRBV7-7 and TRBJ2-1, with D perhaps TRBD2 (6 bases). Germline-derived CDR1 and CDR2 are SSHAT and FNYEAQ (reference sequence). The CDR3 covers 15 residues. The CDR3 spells CASSLGGLAEDEQFF. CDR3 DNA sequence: TGTGCTAGCAGCTTAGGTGGTTTAGCGGAGGATGAGCAGTTCTTC.

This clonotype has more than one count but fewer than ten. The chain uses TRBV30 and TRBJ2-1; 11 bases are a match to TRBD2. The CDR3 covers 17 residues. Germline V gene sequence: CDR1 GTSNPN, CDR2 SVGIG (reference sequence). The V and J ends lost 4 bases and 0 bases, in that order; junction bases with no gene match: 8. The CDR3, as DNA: TGTGCCTGGACTAAGGGACTAGCGGAAAGCTCCTACAATGAGCAGTTCTTC. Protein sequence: CAWTKGLAESSYNEQFF.

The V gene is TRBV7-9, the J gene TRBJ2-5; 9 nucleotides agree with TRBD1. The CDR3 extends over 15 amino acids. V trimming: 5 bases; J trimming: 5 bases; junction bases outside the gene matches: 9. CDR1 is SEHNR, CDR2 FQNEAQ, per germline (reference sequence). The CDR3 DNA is TGTGCCAGCAGCAAACAAACAGGGGGCCGCGAGACCCAGTACTTC. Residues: CASSKQTGGRETQYF.

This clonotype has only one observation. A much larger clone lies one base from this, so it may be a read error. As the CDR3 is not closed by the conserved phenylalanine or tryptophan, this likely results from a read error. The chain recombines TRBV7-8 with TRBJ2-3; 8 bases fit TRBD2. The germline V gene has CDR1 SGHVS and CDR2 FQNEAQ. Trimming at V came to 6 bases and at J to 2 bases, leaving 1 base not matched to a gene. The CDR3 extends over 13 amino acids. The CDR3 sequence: CASRRGVTDTQYL. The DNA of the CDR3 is TGTGCCAGCAGGCGGGGGGTCACAGATACGCAGTATTTG.

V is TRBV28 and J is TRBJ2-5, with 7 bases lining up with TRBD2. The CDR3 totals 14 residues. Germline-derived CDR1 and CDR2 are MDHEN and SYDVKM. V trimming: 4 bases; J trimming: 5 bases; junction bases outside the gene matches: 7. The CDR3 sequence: CASSSLPRGETQYF. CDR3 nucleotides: TGTGCCAGCAGTTCACTACCGCGGGGGGAGACCCAGTACTTC.

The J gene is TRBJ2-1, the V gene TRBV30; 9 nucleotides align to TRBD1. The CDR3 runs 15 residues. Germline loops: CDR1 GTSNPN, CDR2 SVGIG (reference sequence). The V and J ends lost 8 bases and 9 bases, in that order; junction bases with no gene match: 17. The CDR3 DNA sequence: TGTGCCGTCCGGGGTGGGACAGGGATGAGCAGTGAGCAGTTCTTC. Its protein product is CAVRGGTGMSSEQFF. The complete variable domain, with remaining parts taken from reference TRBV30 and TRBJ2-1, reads SQTIHQWPATLVQPVGSPLSLECTVEGTSNPNLYWYRQAAGRGLQLLFYSVGIGQISSEVPQNLSASRPQDRQFILSSKKLLLSDSGFYLCAVRGGTGMSSEQFFGPGTRLTVL.

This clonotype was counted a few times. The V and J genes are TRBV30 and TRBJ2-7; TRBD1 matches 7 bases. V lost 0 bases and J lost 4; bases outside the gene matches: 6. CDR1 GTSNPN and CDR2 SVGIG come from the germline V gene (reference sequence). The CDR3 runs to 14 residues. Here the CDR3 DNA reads TGTGCCTGGAGTGTCCTCGGGACAGCTTACGAGCAGTACTTC. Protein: CAWSVLGTAYEQYF.

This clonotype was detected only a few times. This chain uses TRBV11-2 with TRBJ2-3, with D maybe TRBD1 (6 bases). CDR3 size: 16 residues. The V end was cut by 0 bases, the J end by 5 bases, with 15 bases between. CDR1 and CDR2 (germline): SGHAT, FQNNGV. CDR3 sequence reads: CASSLDLGGRIDTQYF. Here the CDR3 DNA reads TGTGCCAGCAGCTTAGATCTTGGGGGCCGGATAGATACGCAGTATTTT.

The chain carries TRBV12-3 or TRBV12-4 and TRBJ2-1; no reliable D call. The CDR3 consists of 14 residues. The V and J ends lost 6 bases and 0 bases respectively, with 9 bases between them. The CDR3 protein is CASSQTLSYNEQFF. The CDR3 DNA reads TGTGCCAGCAGCCAAACACTCTCCTACAATGAGCAGTTCTTC.

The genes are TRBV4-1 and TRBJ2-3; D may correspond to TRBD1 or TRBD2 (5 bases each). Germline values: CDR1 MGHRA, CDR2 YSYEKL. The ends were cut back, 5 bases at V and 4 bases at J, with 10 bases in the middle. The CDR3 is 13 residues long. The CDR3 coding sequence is TGCGCCAGCAGCTTTCGGGGCGCAGATACGCAGTATTTT. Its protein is CASSFRGADTQYF.

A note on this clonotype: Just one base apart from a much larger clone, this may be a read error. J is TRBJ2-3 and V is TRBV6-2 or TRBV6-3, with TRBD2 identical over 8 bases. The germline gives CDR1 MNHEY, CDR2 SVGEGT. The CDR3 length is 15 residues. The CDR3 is CAGSYRRGVTDTQYF. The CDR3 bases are TGTGCCGGCAGTTACAGGCGGGGGGTCACAGATACGCAGTATTTT.

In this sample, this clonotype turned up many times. CDR3 protein: CSASLSDTQYF. The CDR3 DNA reads as TGCAGTGCTTCTTTATCGGATACGCAGTATTTT. The chain employs TRBV20-1 and TRBJ2-3; D is ambiguous. V was pared by 5 bases and J by 6 bases, with 9 bases between. CDR1 and CDR2 (germline): DFQATT, SNEGSKA (reference sequence). This CDR3 spans 11 amino acids.